This TCR beta chain came from a study of cytomegalovirus exposure and HLA in healthy donors. General observations from the study: The study flagged approximately 180 TCR beta chains as cytomegalovirus-associated.

The length of the CDR3 is 15 residues. The V gene's germline CDR1 is SGHTA and CDR2 FQGNSA. V was shortened by 2 bases and J by 5 bases, with 13 bases between the two germline ends. Of note for this clone: Its antigen is not identified.

Repertoires were generated with immunoSEQ multiplex PCR, while TCRdb's copy carries only in-frame clones and drops some. The profile covers 150,000 to 200,000 clones, with about 89% appearing a single time and around 2.7% taken by the ten largest. This TCR was sampled from a woman aged 18-30 years in good health and CMV-seropositive. The chain is built from TRBV7-2 and TRBJ2-1; D uncertain. The sequencing sample was made of PBMCs. As DNA, the CDR3 is TGTGCCAGCAGCTTATTCAGGCGAACCAACAATGAGCAGTTCTTC. Amino acids: CASSLFRRTNNEQFF.